Reported below is one T cell receptor beta chain. Sequence at one end of the junction differs from germline and may be a read error. Germline CDR1 LGHDT, CDR2 YNNKEL (reference sequence). This CDR3 has 15 residues. This entry is derived from a study of identical twins. One entry per CDR3 protein, called by TCRdb with MiXCR from the 5' RACE reads. The sample yields about 520,000 distinct CDR3 sequences, less than 25% seen once. These records were also assigned to another study, of T cells expressing NK-cell markers.

This sequence was found in a woman in her late teens or twenties in good health. The material sequenced was CD4+ T cells sorted from blood. The chain links TRBV3-1 to TRBJ2-5; 7 positions match TRBD2. Here the CDR3 reads CACSPERGGSETQYF. In DNA form, the CDR3 reads TGTGCCTGCAGCCCAGAGCGGGGAGGCTCCGAGACCCAGTACTTC.